A selection of T cell receptor beta chains follows, all from one sample in a study of human T cells and chemical hapten exposure. TCRdb called the RACE reads again in MiXCR, with one record for every CDR3 protein. The repertoire holds 65,000 to 85,000 distinct CDR3 sequences, with about a tenth as singletons. Specimen: whole blood, collected in connection with sensitization to the hapten diphenylcyclopropenone (DPC). The receptor set was obtained from a woman aged 45-59 years with alopecia areata. Some clones in this sample may be carry-over from other donors' samples. Both conserved end residues are part of each CDR3. Each record gives: V gene, clone size, J gene, CDR3 protein. Expanded clones are given a class, and other clones once, few, many or no size at all.

>TRBV7-6|many|TRBJ2-1
CASSFRPGQSSYNEQFF
>TRBV5-4|-|TRBJ1-6
CASSRTGWDSPLHF
>TRBV20-1|-|TRBJ1-1
CSARDGGAAEAFF
>TRBV28|-|TRBJ2-1
CASSFSGRNEQFF
>TRBV6-6|-|TRBJ1-6
CAARVYNSPLHF
>TRBV10-3|few|TRBJ2-5
CAISETETQYF
>TRBV28|-|TRBJ1-2
CASSSGGTLGYTF
>TRBV7-9|many|TRBJ2-1
CASSLGNRFSSSYNEQFF
>TRBV11-2|many|TRBJ2-3
CASSALERRRTDTQYF
>TRBV20-1|-|TRBJ2-7
CSPPSISGQGCHEQYF
>TRBV7-9|-|TRBJ2-1
CASSLETSGNEQFF
>TRBV12-3/TRBV12-4|-|TRBJ2-4
CASSSSGLAKNIQYF
>TRBV7-9|many|TRBJ2-1
CASSLGGLRTDYNEQFF
>TRBV11-2|-|TRBJ1-5
CASSHLSQPQHF
>TRBV28|-|TRBJ1-1
CASSASRGAGTEAFF
>TRBV28|many|TRBJ2-2
CASTLRVTGELFF
>TRBV7-9|few|TRBJ2-7
CASSRRTIYEQYF
>TRBV2|-|TRBJ2-1
CATTLRRGNEQFF
>TRBV5-5|few|TRBJ2-1
CASSPPNGGKGDEQFF
>TRBV7-9|few|TRBJ1-6
CASSSQGERTPLHF
>TRBV13|many|TRBJ2-1
CASSSGLAGARNEQFF
>TRBV2|many|TRBJ2-1
CASRGRAGGLPLF
>TRBV3-1|-|TRBJ2-1
CASSQVGRANEQFF
>TRBV7-6|many|TRBJ2-3
CASRSRSRTDTQYF
>TRBV5-1|-|TRBJ2-7
CASSLEASGSAYEQYF
>TRBV4-3|few|TRBJ1-6
CASSQVRDSPLHF
>TRBV20-1|few|TRBJ2-1
CSVPTGRNEQFF
>TRBV12-3/TRBV12-4|-|TRBJ2-5
CASTFVQGSRETQYF
>TRBV27|few|TRBJ1-5
CASSLGQGAGQPQHF
>TRBV12-3/TRBV12-4|many|TRBJ1-6
CASSSLHGTGGSPLHF
>TRBV5-1|few|TRBJ1-1
CASSQYSSNTEAFF
>TRBV7-9|many|TRBJ1-6
CASSPDRESSPLHF
>TRBV11-2|-|TRBJ2-3
CASSLALAGSGDTQYF
>TRBV7-9|many|TRBJ1-5
CASSPGTGFGQPQHF
>TRBV11-2|-|TRBJ2-5
CASSSTGVGETQYF
>TRBV3-1|-|TRBJ1-5
CASSPGLRVGPQHF
>TRBV12-3/TRBV12-4|few|TRBJ2-1
CASSLSMGVGSYNEQFF
>TRBV4-3|few|TRBJ2-7
CASSQAGGVYEQYF
>TRBV6-2/TRBV6-3|many|TRBJ2-1
CASSYETQGSNEQFF
>TRBV12-3/TRBV12-4|-|TRBJ2-7
CASSLGPRRITYEQYF
>TRBV2|-|TRBJ2-5
CASSGSTGETQYF
>TRBV6-2/TRBV6-3|-|TRBJ2-2
CASRLLLGPGKLFF
>TRBV28|few|TRBJ2-3
CSGGRGLSTDTQYF
>TRBV7-3|-|TRBJ2-2
CASGHGDRLPPELFF
>TRBV11-2|many|TRBJ1-6
CASGLQTGPQAPLHF
>TRBV2|few|TRBJ2-3
CASSETSASTDTQYF
>TRBV7-3|few|TRBJ2-3
CASSSLTSGRADTQYF
>TRBV11-2|once|TRBJ2-1
CASSLGGLGPYNEQFF
>TRBV5-1|few|TRBJ1-4
CASSLVAGINEKLFF
>TRBV5-5|few|TRBJ2-2
CASSLIGTHTGELFF